This TCR beta chain was identified during a study of shared clonotypes between healthy human individuals. Points from the study as a whole: Of the naive CD4 clonotypes, roughly 5.5% were shared across a few donors.

Concerning this clone itself: Its antigen is as yet unknown.

Naive CD8 cells comprised CD45RO-negative, CCR7-positively selected cells, excluding terminally differentiated effector memory CD45RA+ cells. There were no recent acute infections or vaccinations among the donors, who were healthy HIV-negative adults. The V gene lost 5 bases and the J gene lost 7 bases, with 19 bases spanning the gap. This CDR3 comprises 15 residues. In germline, CDR1 is SGHDT, CDR2 YYEEEE. TCRdb's table, derived via immunoSEQ multiplex PCR, lists solely in-frame clones and lacks some. This repertoire shows under 1 million clones, approximately 97% found once; its top ten account for approximately 0.2%.

The V and J genes are TRBV5-6 and TRBJ2-1; the D is unclear. This TCR was sampled from a man younger than 40 in good health. Material: naive CD8+ T cells sorted from blood. CDR3 sequence reads: CASSQRERLGNEQFF. The DNA for the CDR3 is TGTGCCAGCAGTCAAAGGGAACGGCTTGGTAATGAGCAGTTCTTC. Full variable domain (remainder filled in from reference TRBV5-6 and TRBJ2-1): DAGVTQSPTHLIKTRGQQVTLRCSPKSGHDTVSWYQQALGQGPQFIFQYYEEEERQRGNFPDRFSGHQFPNYSSELNVNALLLGDSALYLCASSQRERLGNEQFFGPGTRLTVL.